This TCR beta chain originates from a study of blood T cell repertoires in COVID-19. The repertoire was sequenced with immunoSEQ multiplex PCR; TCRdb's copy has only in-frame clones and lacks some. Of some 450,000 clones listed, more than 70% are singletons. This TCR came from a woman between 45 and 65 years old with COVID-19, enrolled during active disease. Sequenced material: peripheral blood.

CDR3 in DNA: TGTGCTAGTGGCTCCTCCGGGACAGGGTACGAAGCTTTCTTT. It specifies CASGSSGTGYEAFF. V is TRBV12-5 and J is TRBJ1-1; 9 positions match TRBD1. The germline V gene has CDR1 LGHNT and CDR2 FRNRAP. The CDR3 spans 14 residues. Unmatched junction bases numbered 10, after V lost 6 bases and J lost 8 bases.